A selection of T cell receptor beta chains follows, all from one sample in a study of shared clonotypes between healthy human individuals. Produced via immunoSEQ multiplex PCR; TCRdb's table is partial and in-frame only. The data contain about 300,000 clones, approximately 79% of them seen just once; the ten biggest clones take up about 9.4%. Sequenced input: memory CD4+ T cells sorted from blood. These receptors were collected from a young man in good health. CDR3s include the opening cysteine and the closing phenylalanine or tryptophan. A D gene is named only where the DNA matches it firmly. The size entry is marked missing in some rows and otherwise reads once, few, many or a size class.

v_gene: TRBV7-2; abundance: few; j_gene: TRBJ2-7; d_gene: .; CDR3nt: TGTGCCAGCAGCCTCCAGAGGAGGGAGTACGAGCAGTACTTC; CDR3aa: CASSLQRREYEQYF
v_gene: TRBV6-1; abundance: .; j_gene: TRBJ1-5; d_gene: .; CDR3nt: TGTGCCAGCAGTGAAGTGACCCAGCCCCAGCATTTT; CDR3aa: CASSEVTQPQHF
v_gene: TRBV10-3; abundance: .; j_gene: TRBJ1-2; d_gene: TRBD1; CDR3nt: TGTGCCATCAGCGGACAGGGAGAGAGTAACTATGGCTACACCTTC; CDR3aa: CAISGQGESNYGYTF
v_gene: TRBV4-1; abundance: .; j_gene: TRBJ1-2; d_gene: TRBD1; CDR3nt: TGCGCCAGCAGCTTCGGACAGGGAAAGGTGGACTATGGCTACACCTTC; CDR3aa: CASSFGQGKVDYGYTF
v_gene: TRBV5-1; abundance: once; j_gene: TRBJ2-1; d_gene: TRBD1; CDR3nt: TGCGCCAGCAGCTTAAGAGTTCTGGGACAGGGCAACAATGAGCAGTTCTTC; CDR3aa: CASSLRVLGQGNNEQFF
v_gene: TRBV6-6; abundance: .; j_gene: TRBJ2-2; d_gene: TRBD2; CDR3nt: TGTGCCAGCAGTTATAGCGGGAGGGCCGGGGAGCTGTTTTTT; CDR3aa: CASSYSGRAGELFF
v_gene: TRBV30; abundance: few; j_gene: TRBJ1-2; d_gene: .; CDR3nt: TGTGCCTGGAGCATTAACTATGGCTACACCTTC; CDR3aa: CAWSINYGYTF
v_gene: TRBV11-2; abundance: .; j_gene: TRBJ2-1; d_gene: .; CDR3nt: TGTGCCAGCAGCGGGGCTAGTTATGAGCAGTTCTTC; CDR3aa: CASSGASYEQFF
v_gene: TRBV5-4; abundance: once; j_gene: TRBJ2-7; d_gene: TRBD2; CDR3nt: TGTGCCAGCAGTACAGGGACTAGATTCTTTGGTGGCTCCTACGAGCAGTACTTC; CDR3aa: CASSTGTRFFGGSYEQYF
v_gene: TRBV6-1; abundance: .; j_gene: TRBJ2-2; d_gene: .; CDR3nt: TGTGCCAGCAGTGACGTTGGGGGGGCAACCGGGGAGCTGTTTTTT; CDR3aa: CASSDVGGATGELFF
v_gene: TRBV2; abundance: .; j_gene: TRBJ2-1; d_gene: TRBD2; CDR3nt: TGTGCCAGCAGTGAGCGGGAGGGCTCCTACAATGAGCAGTTCTTC; CDR3aa: CASSEREGSYNEQFF
v_gene: TRBV29-1; abundance: .; j_gene: TRBJ2-1; d_gene: .; CDR3nt: TGCAGCGTTAAGGAACGGCGGGGCATCAACAATGAGCAGTTCTTC; CDR3aa: CSVKERRGINNEQFF
v_gene: TRBV7-7; abundance: .; j_gene: TRBJ2-3; d_gene: .; CDR3nt: TGTGCCAGCAGCTTAGGCTTTGGGGGTACGCAGTATTTT; CDR3aa: CASSLGFGGTQYF
v_gene: TRBV7-9; abundance: .; j_gene: TRBJ1-5; d_gene: .; CDR3nt: TGTGCCAGCAGCTCTTCAGGGGGCAATCAGCCCCAGCATTTT; CDR3aa: CASSSSGGNQPQHF
v_gene: TRBV9; abundance: .; j_gene: TRBJ2-2; d_gene: TRBD1; CDR3nt: TGTGCCAGCAGTGATACAGGGGACACCGGGGAGCTGTTTTTT; CDR3aa: CASSDTGDTGELFF
v_gene: TRBV5-1; abundance: .; j_gene: TRBJ2-7; d_gene: TRBD2; CDR3nt: TGCGCCAGCAGCTTGGTGTCTAGCGGTGAGTACGAGCAGTACTTC; CDR3aa: CASSLVSSGEYEQYF
v_gene: TRBV10-1; abundance: few; j_gene: TRBJ1-1; d_gene: .; CDR3nt: TGCGCCAGCAGTGAACTTAGGAACACTGAAGCTTTCTTT; CDR3aa: CASSELRNTEAFF
v_gene: TRBV7-2; abundance: .; j_gene: TRBJ2-7; d_gene: TRBD1; CDR3nt: TGTGCCAGCAGCTCCCAGGGACAGAGCTACGAGCAGTACTTC; CDR3aa: CASSSQGQSYEQYF
v_gene: TRBV2; abundance: .; j_gene: TRBJ2-3; d_gene: .; CDR3nt: TGTGCCAGCAGTGAATCTAGTCCGGGCCCAGATACGCAGTATTTT; CDR3aa: CASSESSPGPDTQYF
v_gene: TRBV18; abundance: .; j_gene: TRBJ2-1; d_gene: TRBD2; CDR3nt: TGTGCCAGCTCACCACCGAGGCTAGCGGGAAGGGTTGAGCAGTTCTTC; CDR3aa: CASSPPRLAGRVEQFF
v_gene: TRBV4-3; abundance: .; j_gene: TRBJ1-4; d_gene: .; CDR3nt: TGCGCCAGCAGCCAAGACTCTAGGGTCAAGGAAAAACTGTTTTTT; CDR3aa: CASSQDSRVKEKLFF
v_gene: TRBV6-5; abundance: .; j_gene: TRBJ2-5; d_gene: .; CDR3nt: TGTGCCAGCAATGATAGGGAGACCCAGTACTTC; CDR3aa: CASNDRETQYF
v_gene: TRBV25-1; abundance: .; j_gene: TRBJ2-3; d_gene: .; CDR3nt: TGTGCCAGCAGTGACCGGACATCGGGACGAGATACGCAGTATTTT; CDR3aa: CASSDRTSGRDTQYF
v_gene: TRBV29-1; abundance: few; j_gene: TRBJ2-1; d_gene: .; CDR3nt: TGCAGCGTGCATGGACTGCCGAGCTCCTACAATGAGCAGTTCTTC; CDR3aa: CSVHGLPSSYNEQFF
v_gene: TRBV30; abundance: .; j_gene: TRBJ2-1; d_gene: TRBD1; CDR3nt: TGTGCCTGGAGAGGGACAGGTCATAGTGAGCAGTTCTTC; CDR3aa: CAWRGTGHSEQFF
v_gene: TRBV10-1; abundance: .; j_gene: TRBJ2-7; d_gene: .; CDR3nt: TGCGCCAGCAGCACGGGGACGGCCTACGCGCAGTACTTC; CDR3aa: CASSTGTAYAQYF
v_gene: TRBV9; abundance: .; j_gene: TRBJ2-1; d_gene: TRBD2; CDR3nt: TGTGCCAGCAGCGTAGAGGTAGCGGGGTCCTACAATGAGCAGTTCTTC; CDR3aa: CASSVEVAGSYNEQFF
v_gene: TRBV28; abundance: .; j_gene: TRBJ1-2; d_gene: .; CDR3nt: TGTGCCAGCAGTTCGGAATGGGAGGGGTTAGGATACTATGGCTACACCTTC; CDR3aa: CASSSEWEGLGYYGYTF
v_gene: TRBV7-8; abundance: .; j_gene: TRBJ1-5; d_gene: TRBD1; CDR3nt: TGTGCCAGCAGCTCCAGACGGACAGGTAGCAATCAGCCCCAGCATTTT; CDR3aa: CASSSRRTGSNQPQHF
v_gene: TRBV7-6; abundance: .; j_gene: TRBJ1-1; d_gene: TRBD1; CDR3nt: TGTGCCAGCAGCCCACTCACAGGGGGCACTGAAGCTTTCTTT; CDR3aa: CASSPLTGGTEAFF
v_gene: TRBV28; abundance: .; j_gene: TRBJ2-7; d_gene: TRBD1; CDR3nt: TGTGCCAGCCAACTCGGACAGGATAGTAACTTC; CDR3aa: CASQLGQDSNF
v_gene: TRBV27; abundance: many; j_gene: TRBJ2-7; d_gene: .; CDR3nt: TGTGCCAGCAGTCGGACAGCGGGCTACTACGAGCAGTACTTC; CDR3aa: CASSRTAGYYEQYF
v_gene: TRBV7-9; abundance: few; j_gene: TRBJ2-3; d_gene: .; CDR3nt: TGTGCCAGCAGCCTAAACCTCAGGGTCGGCACAGATACGCAGTATTTT; CDR3aa: CASSLNLRVGTDTQYF
v_gene: TRBV13; abundance: .; j_gene: TRBJ2-1; d_gene: TRBD2; CDR3nt: TGTGCCAGCAGAATGGGACTAGCGGGAAGACATAGCCGGTCTAATGAGCAGTTCTTC; CDR3aa: CASRMGLAGRHSRSNEQFF
v_gene: TRBV5-1; abundance: .; j_gene: TRBJ2-7; d_gene: .; CDR3nt: TGCGCCAGCAGCTTGGAAGCAGCGTACTCCTACGAGCAGTACTTC; CDR3aa: CASSLEAAYSYEQYF
v_gene: TRBV5-6; abundance: .; j_gene: TRBJ2-5; d_gene: TRBD1; CDR3nt: TGTGCCAGCAGCCCACAGGGGTTCGAGACCCAGTACTTC; CDR3aa: CASSPQGFETQYF
v_gene: TRBV25-1; abundance: .; j_gene: TRBJ2-1; d_gene: TRBD2; CDR3nt: TGTGCCAGCAGTGTTAGCGGGAGGGGGGCTTACAATGAGCAGTTCTTC; CDR3aa: CASSVSGRGAYNEQFF
v_gene: TRBV5-8; abundance: .; j_gene: TRBJ2-7; d_gene: .; CDR3nt: TGTGCCAGCAGCTGGGGAGGTCACGAGCAGTACTTC; CDR3aa: CASSWGGHEQYF
v_gene: TRBV9; abundance: .; j_gene: TRBJ2-1; d_gene: .; CDR3nt: TGTGCCAGCAGCGTAGGGGGAAGTGGAAACAATGAGCAGTTCTTC; CDR3aa: CASSVGGSGNNEQFF
v_gene: TRBV6-1; abundance: .; j_gene: TRBJ1-1; d_gene: .; CDR3nt: TGTGCCAGCAGAAAGGGGATAAGCACTGAAGCTTTCTTT; CDR3aa: CASRKGISTEAFF
v_gene: TRBV6-1; abundance: .; j_gene: TRBJ2-4; d_gene: .; CDR3nt: TGTGCCAGCAGTGAGTTCGACTGGGGCATTCAGTACTTC; CDR3aa: CASSEFDWGIQYF
v_gene: TRBV18; abundance: .; j_gene: TRBJ1-5; d_gene: .; CDR3nt: TGTGCCAGCTCAGAGTGGGATAGCAATCAGCCCCAGCATTTT; CDR3aa: CASSEWDSNQPQHF